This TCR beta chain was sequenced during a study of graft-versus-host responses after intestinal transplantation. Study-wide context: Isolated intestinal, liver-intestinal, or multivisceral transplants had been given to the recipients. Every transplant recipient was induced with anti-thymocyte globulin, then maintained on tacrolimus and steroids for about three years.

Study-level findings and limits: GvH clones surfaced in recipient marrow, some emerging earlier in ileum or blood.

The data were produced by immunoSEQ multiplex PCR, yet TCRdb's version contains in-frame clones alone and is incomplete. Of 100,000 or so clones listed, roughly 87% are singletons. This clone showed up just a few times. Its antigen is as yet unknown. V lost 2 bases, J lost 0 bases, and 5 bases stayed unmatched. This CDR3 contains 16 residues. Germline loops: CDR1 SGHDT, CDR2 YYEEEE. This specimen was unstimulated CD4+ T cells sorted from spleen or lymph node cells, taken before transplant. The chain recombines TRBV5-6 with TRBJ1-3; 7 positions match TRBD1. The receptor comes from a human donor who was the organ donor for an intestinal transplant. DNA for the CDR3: TGTGCCAGCAGCTTACGGACAGGCAGCTCTGGAAACACCATATATTTT. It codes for CASSLRTGSSGNTIYF.